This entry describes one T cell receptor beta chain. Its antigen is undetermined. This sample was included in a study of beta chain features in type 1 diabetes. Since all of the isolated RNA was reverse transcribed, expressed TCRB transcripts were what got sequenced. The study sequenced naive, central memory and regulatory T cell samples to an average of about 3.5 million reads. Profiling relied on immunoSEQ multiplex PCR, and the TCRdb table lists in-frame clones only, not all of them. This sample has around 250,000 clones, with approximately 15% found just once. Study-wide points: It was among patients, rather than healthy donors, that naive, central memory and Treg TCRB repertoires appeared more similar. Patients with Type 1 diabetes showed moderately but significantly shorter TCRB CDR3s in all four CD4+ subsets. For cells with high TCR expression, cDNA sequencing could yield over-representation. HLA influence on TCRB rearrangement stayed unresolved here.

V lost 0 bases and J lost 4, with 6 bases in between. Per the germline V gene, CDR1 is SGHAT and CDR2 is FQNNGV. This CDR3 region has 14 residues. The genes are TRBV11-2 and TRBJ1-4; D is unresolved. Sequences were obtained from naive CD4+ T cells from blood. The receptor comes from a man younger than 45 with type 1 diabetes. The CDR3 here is CASSLDLFNEKLFF. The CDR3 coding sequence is TGTGCCAGCAGCTTAGACCTTTTTAATGAAAAACTGTTTTTT.